The 27 T cell receptor gamma chains below all came from one sample that was sequenced in a study of gamma-delta T cells after stem cell transplantation (dated by TCRdb to 2016 to 2017). The method was RT-PCR. The sample was run on an Illumina MiSeq. TCRdb recomputed clones from the public reads with CATT; identical DNA rows were then combined. This sample comprises some 1,500 gamma-chain clones, over 15% of them detected only once. About 7.1% of the sample comes from the top ten. The sample consisted of gamma-delta T cells. Receptor source: a human donor. It is not recorded whose cells these are; they may come from a transplant donor.

A note on this clone: A far larger clone is just one base off, so this is likely a read error. The same CDR3 also results from other DNA sequences found in this sample. V is TRGV4 and J is TRGJ1 or TRGJ2. The CDR3 contains 11 residues. Germline V gene lookup returns CDR1 EGSTGY and CDR2 YDSYTSSV. The junction had 2 bases not matched to a gene; V was cut back by 3 bases and J by 6 bases. The CDR3 region has the DNA TGTGCCACCTGGGATTCTTATAAGAAACTCTTT. This sequence encodes CATWDSYKKLF.

There are a few counts of this clone. This sequence may be a read error, since a much larger clone differs from it by one base. The chain uses TRGV8 and TRGJ1 or TRGJ2. Germline V gives CDR1 VENAVY, CDR2 YDSYNSRV. The CDR3 is made up of 11 amino acids. CDR3 DNA sequence: TGCGCCACCTGGGATGGTTATAAGAAACTCTTT. This encodes CATWDGYKKLF.

The V call is TRGV4, the J call TRGJP2. CDR3 size: 11 residues. Germline loops: CDR1 EGSTGY, CDR2 YDSYTSSV. V lost 6 bases, J lost 8 bases, and 3 bases stayed unmatched. The CDR3 spells CATWCDWIKTF. The CDR3 DNA sequence: TGTGCCACCTGGTGCGATTGGATCAAGACGTTT.

This clone has more than one count but fewer than ten. The chain joins TRGV4 to TRGJP2. J lost 3 bases, V lost 5 bases, and 6 bases had no gene match. CDR1 EGSTGY and CDR2 YDSYTSSV come from the germline V gene. CDR3 length: 14 residues. CDR3 in amino acids: CATWVLGSDWIKTF. In DNA form, the CDR3 reads TGTGCCACCTGGGTCTTGGGTAGTGATTGGATCAAGACGTTT.

This clone is deemed large. A read error may be the cause here, since a much bigger clone is one base away. This sample includes further DNA sequences coding for the same CDR3. This sequence joins TRGV9 and TRGJP. The CDR3 has 16 residues. Germline loops: CDR1 GITISATS, CDR2 ISYDGTV (reference sequence). V shed 2 bases and J 3 bases; nucleotides not matched to a gene: 1. The CDR3, as DNA: TGTGCCTTGTGGGAGGCGCAAGAGTTGGGCAAAAAAATCAAGGTATTT. This gives the protein CALWEAQELGKKIKVF.

Remarks on this clone: Since a much larger clone is just one base distant, this may be a read error. The rearrangement joins TRGV2 to TRGJ1 or TRGJ2. The CDR3 has 13 amino acids. V dropped 0 bases and J dropped 7; count of bases not matched to a gene: 6. Germline CDR1 reads EGSNGY; CDR2 reads YDSYNSKV. The chain's CDR3 is CATWDGPWYKKLF. CDR3 bases: TGTGCCACCTGGGACGGGCCGTGGTATAAGAAACTCTTT.

This clone has more than one count but fewer than ten. A read error is possible here, since a much larger clone lies one base away. This rearrangement joins TRGV5 to TRGJ1 or TRGJ2. Germline CDR1 is VINAFY and CDR2 is YDVSNSKD. J lost 4 bases, V lost 5 bases, and 8 bases had no gene match. This CDR3 contains 13 residues. The CDR3 here is CATWGKPYYKKLF. The CDR3 DNA is TGTGCCACCTGGGGCAAGCCATATTATAAGAAACTCTTT.

V and J are TRGV4 and TRGJ1 or TRGJ2. The CDR3 loop spans 12 amino acids. Germline V lookup: CDR1 EGSTGY, CDR2 YDSYTSSV. The junction had 6 bases not matched to a gene; V was cut back by 0 bases and J by 10 bases. The CDR3 DNA follows: TGTGCCACCTGGGATGGGAACGCGAAGAAACTCTTT. Protein sequence: CATWDGNAKKLF.

This clone was seen more than once but under ten times. This chain uses TRGV2 with TRGJ1 or TRGJ2. There are 14 residues in the CDR3. Per germline, CDR1 EGSNGY and CDR2 YDSYNSKV. Losses at the gene ends were 3 bases for V and 5 bases for J; bases not matched to a gene: 10. This CDR3 reads CATWDSGGDYKKLF. CDR3 DNA sequence: TGTGCCACCTGGGACTCGGGGGGCGATTATAAGAAACTCTTT.

Note on this clone: Sequence at one end of the junction differs from germline and may be a read error. The chain links TRGV2 to TRGJP2. Germline lookup yields CDR1 EGSNGY and CDR2 YDSYNSKV. CDR3 length: 15 residues. The CDR3 here is CATGDGLGSDWIKTF. DNA of the CDR3: TGTGCCACCGGGGACGGGCTGGGGAGTGATTGGATCAAGACGTTT.

This clone is large within its sample. V gene TRGV4 combines with J gene TRGJ1 or TRGJ2. CDR3 size: 12 residues. CDR1 and CDR2 (germline): EGSTGY, YDSYTSSV. The V segment lost 3 bases and the J segment 2 bases; nucleotides outside the gene matches: 1. CDR3 DNA: TGTGCCACCTGGGATCATTATTATAAGAAACTCTTT. It yields the protein CATWDHYYKKLF.

By share, this clone ranks as large. Distinct nucleotide sequences in the sample also encode this CDR3. The V gene is TRGV2, the J gene TRGJ1 or TRGJ2. V lost 0 bases to trimming and J lost 6 bases; unmatched junction nucleotides: 5. Looked up from germline, CDR1 is EGSNGY and CDR2 is YDSYNSKV. This CDR3 spans 13 amino acids. In DNA, the CDR3 is TGTGCCACCTGGGACGGGCAAGGTTATAAGAAACTCTTT. It encodes CATWDGQGYKKLF.

A note on this clone: This same CDR3 is encoded by further DNA sequences in the sample. The chain couples TRGV4 to TRGJP2. CDR1 and CDR2 (germline): EGSTGY, YDSYTSSV. This CDR3 contains 14 residues. The J segment lost 3 bases and the V segment lost 1 base, leaving 2 bases of the junction unmatched. The DNA for the CDR3 is TGTGCCACCTGGGATGGAGGTAGTGATTGGATCAAGACGTTT. Translation: CATWDGGSDWIKTF.

This clone was detected a few times. The V and J genes are TRGV8 and TRGJ1 or TRGJ2. Germline CDR1 VENAVY, CDR2 YDSYNSRV. The V segment lost 0 bases and the J segment 3 bases; nucleotides outside the gene matches: 11. The CDR3 extends over 16 amino acids. As DNA, the CDR3 is TGTGCCACCTGGGATAGGCCGAGGTCAACTTATTATAAGAAACTCTTT. Amino acid sequence: CATWDRPRSTYYKKLF.

The chain employs TRGV2 and TRGJ1 or TRGJ2. Germline CDR1 is EGSNGY and CDR2 is YDSYNSKV. The CDR3 sequence is 12 residues long. The trim removed 0 bases at V and 10 bases at J, leaving 6 bases unmatched. CDR3: CATWDGPAKKLF. CDR3 sequence (DNA): TGTGCCACCTGGGACGGGCCGGCAAAGAAACTCTTT.

The rearrangement joins TRGV3 to TRGJ1 or TRGJ2. The trim removed 0 bases at V and 5 bases at J, leaving 7 bases unmatched. Germline-derived CDR1 and CDR2 are VTNTFY and YDVSTARD (reference sequence). The CDR3 spans 14 residues. The CDR3 nucleotides read TGTGCCACCTGGGACAGGCCCTGGAATTATAAGAAACTCTTT. It translates to CATWDRPWNYKKLF.

No V gene was called here, but the J gene is TRGJ1 or TRGJ2. The CDR3 is 11 amino acids. The CDR3 loop reads CTTRFFVKKLF. The CDR3 DNA follows: TGCACAACAAGGTTTTTTGTTAAGAAACTCTTT.

To note about this clone: This may be a read error, as it is one base from a much larger clone. The chain joins TRGV3 to TRGJ1 or TRGJ2. CDR1 is VTNTFY, CDR2 YDVSTARD, per germline (reference sequence). This CDR3 contains 14 residues. The ends lost 5 bases at V and 10 bases at J; junction bases unmatched: 17. CDR3 region: CATWGLQGHVKKLF. As DNA, the CDR3 is TGTGCCACCTGGGGTCTGCAGGGACATGTCAAGAAACTCTTT.

This clone was picked up a small number of times. A much larger clone lies one base from this, so it may be a read error. Additional DNA sequences in this sample encode the identical CDR3. The V call is TRGV2, the J call TRGJ1 or TRGJ2. Germline assignment: CDR1 EGSNGY and CDR2 YDSYNSKV. CDR3 length: 11 residues. This CDR3 reads CATWDGRAKLF. The CDR3 DNA follows: TGTGCCACCTGGGACGGTCGGGCGAAACTCTTC.

Worth noting for this clone: A much larger clone sits a single nucleotide away, making a read error possible. V and J are TRGV3 and TRGJ1 or TRGJ2. This CDR3 contains 13 residues. The V and J ends lost 0 bases and 5 bases, in that order; junction bases with no gene match: 4. Germline CDR1 and CDR2: VTNTFY and YDVSTARD (reference sequence). The CDR3 sequence: CATWDRYDYKKLF. In DNA, the CDR3 is TGTGCCACCTGGGACAGGTATGATTATAAGAAACTCTTT.

This clone was counted a few times. V usage is TRGV4 and J usage is TRGJ1 or TRGJ2. The germline V gene encodes CDR1 EGSTGY and CDR2 YDSYTSSV. Losses at the gene ends were 0 bases for V and 3 bases for J; bases not matched to a gene: 5. This CDR3 region has 14 residues. The CDR3 here is CATWDGPIYYKKLF. DNA of the CDR3: TGTGCCACCTGGGATGGGCCGATTTATTATAAGAAACTCTTT.

This clone was counted between two and nine times. V is TRGV4 and J is TRGJ1 or TRGJ2. CDR1 and CDR2 (germline): EGSTGY, YDSYTSSV. Trimming cost V 5 bases and J 4 bases; bases outside gene matches: 2. This CDR3 contains 11 residues. In nucleotides, the CDR3 is TGTGCCACCTGGGGATATTATAAGAAACTCTTT. It codes for CATWGYYKKLF.

In regard to this clone: Mismatch with germline at one junction end may stem from a read error. Additional DNA sequences in this sample encode the identical CDR3. This chain uses TRGV4 with TRGJP. Per the germline V gene, CDR1 is EGSTGY and CDR2 is YDSYTSSV. The CDR3 extends over 14 amino acids. The CDR3 region has the DNA TGTGCCACCGGCAAAGAGTTGGGCAAAAAAATCAAGGTGTTT. As protein: CATGKELGKKIKVF.

The chain carries TRGV5 and TRGJ1 or TRGJ2. In germline, CDR1 is VINAFY, CDR2 YDVSNSKD. The junction had 6 bases not matched to a gene; V was cut back by 3 bases and J by 4 bases. The CDR3 totals 13 residues. The CDR3 bases are TGTGCCACCTGGGACTGCCTCTATTATAAGAAACTCTTT. This sequence encodes CATWDCLYYKKLF.

This clone counts as large. This CDR3 is also generated by other DNA sequences in the sample. This chain links TRGV9 with TRGJP. The CDR3 contains 15 residues. Trimming removed 3 bases from V and 4 bases from J; junction bases left unmatched: 0. Germline lookup yields CDR1 GITISATS and CDR2 ISYDGTV (reference sequence). The CDR3 bases are TGTGCCTTGTGGGAGCAAGAGTTGGGCAAAAAAATCAAGGTATTT. It codes for CALWEQELGKKIKVF.

The rearrangement uses TRGV4 and TRGJ1 or TRGJ2. The CDR3 totals 13 residues. V gave up 0 bases and J gave up 7 bases; unmatched junction bases: 6. Per germline, CDR1 EGSTGY and CDR2 YDSYTSSV. CDR3 sequence: CATWDGPYYKKLF. The CDR3 DNA sequence: TGTGCCACCTGGGATGGGCCGTACTATAAGAAACTCTTT.

In this sample, this clone turned up a few times. This sample includes further DNA sequences coding for the same CDR3. V and J are TRGV3 and TRGJP2. Germline CDR1 reads VTNTFY; CDR2 reads YDVSTARD (reference sequence). V was clipped by 0 bases and J by 3 bases; unmatched bases: 4. The CDR3 length is 15 residues. The CDR3 coding sequence is TGTGCCACCTGGGACAGGCCAGGTAGTGATTGGATCAAGACGTTT. Residues: CATWDRPGSDWIKTF.